Listed here is a single T cell receptor (beta chain). This clonotype was recorded at least ten times. This receptor's antigen is unknown. No base quality information exists; no much larger clone differs at one position. Taken from cysteine to phenylalanine, the CDR3 has 13 residues. The kept DNA is CDR3 alone, 39 bases in frame from the first base. As encoded in the germline V gene, CDR1 is LGHNT while CDR2 is FRNRAP. Unmatched junction bases come to 3, with V trimmed by 2 bases and J by 10 bases. A patient counted as having stable Graves' hyperthyroidism if no progression to ophthalmopathy occurred over 18 months of follow-up. Hyperthyroidism patients were aged 18 to 65 years and newly diagnosed, with disease duration of less than 2 months. Patients with uncontrolled infections, other autoimmune diseases, pregnancy or lactation were excluded. Diagnoses were established on the basis of clinical symptoms, serum thyroxine and TRAb, thyroid ultrasound, and orbital computed tomography. PBMCs were isolated from about 9.2 ml of fresh peripheral blood by Ficoll-Paque density gradient centrifugation. Total RNA was extracted with Trizol reagent, and quality was checked on an Agilent 2100 Bioanalyzer.

This entry is derived from a study of T cells in Graves' hyperthyroidism and ophthalmopathy (dated by TCRdb to about 2019). Broadly, across the study: Peripheral blood samples were taken at initial diagnosis, before any treatment was given. In roughly six Graves' hyperthyroidism patients, the study also compared T-cell repertoires from thyroid tissue with T-cell repertoires from blood. After blood sampling, hyperthyroidism patients were treated with methimazole at a starting dose of 30 mg daily, and ophthalmopathy patients were treated with high-dose intravenous methylprednisolone. Whether ophthalmopathy could be predicted prospectively was tested in an independent validation cohort made up of under 20 hyperthyroidism patients plus 17 patients who later progressed to ophthalmopathy. A discovery cohort of about 100 patients, roughly 43 with Graves' ophthalmopathy and 57 with stable Graves' hyperthyroidism, was used to find distinguishing TCR V-J signatures. The roughly 90 discovery patients were divided at random into training and test sets in a 7:3 ratio. TCR Vbeta CDR3 sequencing of approximately 140 peripheral blood samples (under 45 ophthalmopathy, over 70 hyperthyroidism and some 17 progressor patients) is reported in the paper. Paper-wide results and their limitations: Most expanded thyroid clonotypes (frequency above 0.001) were also detected in blood, a finding suggesting that blood repertoires may reflect thyroid immune responses. In cross-validation, a model built on a 13 V-J signature told ophthalmopathy apart from stable hyperthyroidism with over 85% sensitivity and about 81% specificity, and in testing the same model reached 80%/75%. During validation, the model predicted progression to ophthalmopathy a median of about 5.9 months ahead of onset, with roughly 65% sensitivity and under 85% specificity. Sample size was not statistically predetermined, and investigators were not blinded to group allocation.

The TCR beta CDR3 regions were amplified from RNA transcripts. The first round of RT-PCR for the TCR CDR3 was performed with the HTBI primer set and the Qiagen OneStep RT-PCR kit. Libraries were constructed in a second round of multiplex PCR, after which size selection and purification were performed. Sequencing of the libraries was done on an Illumina HiSeq2000 using paired-end 100 bp reads. On the authors' methods: SOAPnuke was used to process the raw data, removing reads that contained adapters or uncalled bases, had a mean Phred below 15, or lacked an exact match to the constant primer or identifier. COPE v1.2.5 was used to merge high-quality paired reads, and clonotypes were defined as unique nucleotide sequences. MiTCR v1.1 was used to align the clonotypes against IMGT TRBV, TRBD and TRBJ reference segments. Only V-J combinations with frequency above 0.0001, covering 99% to 99.2% of repertoires, were analysed. The TCS score was defined as F50 (clonal expansion) divided by E x V (chaos), with BLOSUM62-based TCRdist calculated between CDR3 peptides within each V-J. Welch's t-statistics and random forest reduced around 510 V-J features to 13, which were used in a naive Bayes classifier (R e1071). TCRdb reprocessed the public reads (quality trimming at Q25 with fastp, clone calling with MiXCR) and kept in-frame beta chains. Each record represents a unique CDR3 protein, reported with the most common genes and DNA among its rows. The V and J calls and clone size come from TCRdb's table, not from the authors' own analysis. The sample contains some 700,000 distinct CDR3 sequences, about 18% of them found a single time. Jointly, the top ten make up about 14% of the sample.

The sequence links TRBV12-5 to TRBJ2-1, with 9 bases matching TRBD1. This receptor was obtained from a man aged 45-65 years with Graves' hyperthyroidism. Source material: blood. The sequence in DNA is TGTGCTAGTGGTTTGAGGGACAGGGAAGAGCAGTTCTTC. It translates to CASGLRDREEQFF. The full variable domain, completed from the reference TRBV12-5 and TRBJ2-1 proteins outside the CDR3, reads DARVTQTPRHKVTEMGQEVTMRCQPILGHNTVFWYRQTMMQGLELLAYFRNRAPLDDSGMPKDRFSAEMPDATLATLKIQPSEPRDSAVYFCASGLRDREEQFFGPGTRLTVL.